This T cell receptor (beta chain) was documented in a study of cytomegalovirus exposure and HLA in healthy donors. Study information: Researchers found that about 84% of fewer than 450 genotyped donors fell within the Caucasian-associated ancestry cluster.

This clone was counted once. What it binds is not known. Primers for the PCR totalled 60 Vbeta and 13 Jbeta. Per the original methods: Roughly 10 million shared chains were among approximately 87 million unique TCR beta chains counted in a later analysis. Some clones are missing from TCRdb's copy, which holds only in-frame ones; the method was immunoSEQ multiplex PCR. V and J calls and clone size are copied from that table; D and trimming were computed from the DNA. There are approximately 190,000 clones in the sample; almost 85% occur only once, and around 0.26% lies in the top ten. Study outcomes and limitations: A few chains tied to CMV proved CMV antigen-specific in vitro. For presence/absence analyses, sequencing depth was assumed to be roughly uniform across donors.

The CDR3 loop spans 15 amino acids. The germline CDR1 and CDR2 sequences are MNHEY and SMNVEV (reference sequence). V shed 5 bases and J shed 3 bases, with 17 bases lying between them. Material: PBMCs. The TCR originated in a boy between 10 and 17 years old in good health and CMV-seronegative. The rearrangement joins TRBV27 to TRBJ2-7; D remains unclear. The CDR3 loop is CASSPEVAARYEQYF. Here the CDR3 DNA reads TGTGCCAGCAGTCCCGAGGTAGCCGCCCGCTACGAGCAGTACTTC.